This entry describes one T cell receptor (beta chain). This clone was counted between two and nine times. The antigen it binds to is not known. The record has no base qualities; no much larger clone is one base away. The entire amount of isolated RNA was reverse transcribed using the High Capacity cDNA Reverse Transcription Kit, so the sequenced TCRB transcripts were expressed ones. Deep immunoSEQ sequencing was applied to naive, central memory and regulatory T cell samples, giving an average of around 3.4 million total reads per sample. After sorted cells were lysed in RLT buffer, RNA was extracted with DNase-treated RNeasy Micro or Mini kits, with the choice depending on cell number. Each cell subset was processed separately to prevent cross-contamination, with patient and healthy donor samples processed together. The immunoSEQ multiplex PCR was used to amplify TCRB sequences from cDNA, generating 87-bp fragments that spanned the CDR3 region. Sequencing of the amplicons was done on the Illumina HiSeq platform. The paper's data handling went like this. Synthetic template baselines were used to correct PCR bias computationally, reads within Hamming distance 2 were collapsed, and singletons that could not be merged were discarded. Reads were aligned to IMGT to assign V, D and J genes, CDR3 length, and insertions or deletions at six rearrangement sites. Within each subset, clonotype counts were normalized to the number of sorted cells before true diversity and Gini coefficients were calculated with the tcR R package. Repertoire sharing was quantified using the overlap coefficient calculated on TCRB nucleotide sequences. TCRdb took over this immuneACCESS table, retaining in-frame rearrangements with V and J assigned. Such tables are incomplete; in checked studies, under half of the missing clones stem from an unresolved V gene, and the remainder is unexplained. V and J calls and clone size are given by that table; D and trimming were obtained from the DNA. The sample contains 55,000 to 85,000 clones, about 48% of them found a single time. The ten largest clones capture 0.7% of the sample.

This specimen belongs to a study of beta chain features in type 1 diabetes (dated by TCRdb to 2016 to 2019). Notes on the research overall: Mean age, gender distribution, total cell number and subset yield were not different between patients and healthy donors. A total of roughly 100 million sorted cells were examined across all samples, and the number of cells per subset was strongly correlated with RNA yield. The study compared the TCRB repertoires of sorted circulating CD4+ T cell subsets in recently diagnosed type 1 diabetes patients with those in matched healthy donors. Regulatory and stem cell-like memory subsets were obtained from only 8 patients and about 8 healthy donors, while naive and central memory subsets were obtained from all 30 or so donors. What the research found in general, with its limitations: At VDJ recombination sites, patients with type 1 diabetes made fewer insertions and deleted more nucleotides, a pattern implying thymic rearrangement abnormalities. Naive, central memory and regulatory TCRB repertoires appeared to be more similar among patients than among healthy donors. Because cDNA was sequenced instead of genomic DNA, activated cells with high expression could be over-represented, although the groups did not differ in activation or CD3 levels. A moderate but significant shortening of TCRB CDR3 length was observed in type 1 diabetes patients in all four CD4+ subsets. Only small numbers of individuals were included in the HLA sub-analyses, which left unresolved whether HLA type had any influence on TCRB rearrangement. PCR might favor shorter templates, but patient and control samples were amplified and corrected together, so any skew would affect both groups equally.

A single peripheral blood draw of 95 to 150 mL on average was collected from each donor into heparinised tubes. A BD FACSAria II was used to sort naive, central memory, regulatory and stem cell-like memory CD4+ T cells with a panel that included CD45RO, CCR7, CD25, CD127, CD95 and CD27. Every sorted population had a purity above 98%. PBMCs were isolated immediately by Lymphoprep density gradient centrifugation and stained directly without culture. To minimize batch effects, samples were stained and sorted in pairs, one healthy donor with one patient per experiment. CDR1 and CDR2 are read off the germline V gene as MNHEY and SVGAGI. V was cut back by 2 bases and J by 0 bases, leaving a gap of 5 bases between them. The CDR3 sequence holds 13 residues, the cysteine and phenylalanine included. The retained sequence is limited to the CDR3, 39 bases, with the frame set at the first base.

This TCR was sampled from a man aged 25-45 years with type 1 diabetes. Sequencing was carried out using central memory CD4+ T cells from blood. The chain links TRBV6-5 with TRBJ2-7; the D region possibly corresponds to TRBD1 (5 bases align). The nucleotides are TGTGCCAGCAGTTACGACAGCTCCTACGAGCAGTACTTC. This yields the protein CASSYDSSYEQYF.